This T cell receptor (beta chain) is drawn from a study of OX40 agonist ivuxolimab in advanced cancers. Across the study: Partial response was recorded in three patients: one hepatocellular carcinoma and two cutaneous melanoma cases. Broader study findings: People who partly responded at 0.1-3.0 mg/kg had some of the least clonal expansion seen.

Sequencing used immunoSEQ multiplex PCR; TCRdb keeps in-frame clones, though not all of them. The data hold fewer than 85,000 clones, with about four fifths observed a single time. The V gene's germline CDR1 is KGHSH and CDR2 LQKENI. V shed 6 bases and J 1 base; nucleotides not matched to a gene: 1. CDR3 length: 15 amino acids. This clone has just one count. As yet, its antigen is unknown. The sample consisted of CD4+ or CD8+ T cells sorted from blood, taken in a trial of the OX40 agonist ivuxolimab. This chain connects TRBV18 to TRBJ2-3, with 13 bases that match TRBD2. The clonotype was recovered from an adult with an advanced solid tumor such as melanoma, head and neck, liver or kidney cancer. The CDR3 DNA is TGTGCCAGCTCGACTAGCGGGGGGCGCACAGATACGCAGTATTTT. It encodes CASSTSGGRTDTQYF.